These 32 T cell receptor beta chains were all obtained from the same sample, sequenced in a study of blood T cell repertoires in COVID-19. Assay: immunoSEQ multiplex PCR; the TCRdb copy retains only in-frame clones and omits some. The top ten clones hold roughly 29% of a sample with about 50,000 clones, around 82% of them seen once. Material: peripheral blood. Source of these receptors: a woman aged 80 or older with COVID-19, enrolled during active disease.

The CDR3 DNA reads TGTGCCAGTAGTATAGCATTCGGGAGGGATTACGAGCAGTACTTC. Protein product: CASSIAFGRDYEQYF. The chain carries TRBV19 and TRBJ2-7, with TRBD2 matching over 8 bases. Germline V lookup: CDR1 LNHDA, CDR2 SQIVND (reference sequence). The J segment lost 4 bases and the V segment lost 1 base, leaving 6 bases of the junction unmatched. There are 15 residues in the CDR3.

The chain couples TRBV6-1 to TRBJ1-6, with 11 bases that match TRBD1. The germline V gene encodes CDR1 MNHNS and CDR2 SASEGT. CDR3 length: 16 residues. V lost 2 bases, J lost 10 bases, and 7 bases stayed unmatched. CDR3 residues: CASSERTGGFGSPLHF. The CDR3 DNA reads as TGTGCCAGCAGTGAAAGGACAGGGGGCTTTGGGTCACCCCTCCACTTT.

The chain uses TRBV6-5 and TRBJ1-5; TRBD1 matches 7 bases. This CDR3 is built from 14 residues. The germline V gene encodes CDR1 MNHEY and CDR2 SVGAGI. J was trimmed by 4 bases and V by 6 bases; bases with no gene match: 6. The CDR3 spells CASRAGTANQPQHF. In nucleotides, the CDR3 is TGTGCCAGCAGGGCCGGGACAGCTAATCAGCCCCAGCATTTT.

The chain recombines TRBV2 with TRBJ2-3; 10 bases are shared with TRBD1. CDR3 length: 13 amino acids. CDR1 is SNHLY, CDR2 FYNNEI, per germline. After removal of 6 bases from V and 6 bases from J, the junction contained 3 bases not matched to a gene. The CDR3 loop reads CASSGQGGDTQYF. In DNA form, the CDR3 reads TGTGCCAGCAGCGGACAGGGGGGGGATACGCAGTATTTT.

This clone was seen only once. The chain recombines TRBV30 with TRBJ1-2; D is unresolved. Deletions cut 3 bases from V and 5 bases from J, with 19 bases between. Germline CDR1 is GTSNPN and CDR2 is SVGIG (reference sequence). The CDR3 consists of 15 residues. CDR3: CAWRPGLQSGYGYTF. The CDR3 DNA reads as TGTGCCTGGAGGCCCGGGCTCCAAAGCGGGTATGGCTACACCTTC.

The gene calls are TRBV19 and TRBJ2-1; D is unclear. Trimming cost V 5 bases and J 9 bases, with 11 bases left between them. This CDR3 has 12 residues. Germline CDR1 reads LNHDA; CDR2 reads SQIVND (reference sequence). The CDR3: CASSAGYGEQFF. The CDR3 DNA reads TGTGCCAGTAGTGCCGGTTACGGTGAGCAGTTCTTC.

The chain employs TRBV7-5 and TRBJ2-3; the DNA was not compared with TRBD1, the D call given in the table. TRBV7-5 is listed as a pseudogene. The CDR3 totals 20 residues. For the CDR3, the DNA is TGTGCCAGAAGCTTTGTCACTAGGACAGGGAGAAACTCCGGCACAGATACGCAGTATTTT. It codes for CARSFVTRTGRNSGTDTQYF.

V gene TRBV14 combines with J gene TRBJ2-1; the match to TRBD2 covers 11 bases. V gave up 3 bases and J gave up 9 bases; unmatched junction bases: 4. Germline CDR1 SGHDN, CDR2 FVKESK. The CDR3 runs to 14 residues. The CDR3 sequence: CASSQGTSGSEQFF. The CDR3, as DNA: TGTGCCAGCAGCCAGGGGACTAGCGGAAGTGAGCAGTTCTTC. Full variable domain (outside the CDR3, taken from reference TRBV14 and TRBJ2-1): EAGVTQFPSHSVIEKGQTVTLRCDPISGHDNLYWYRRVMGKEIKFLLHFVKESKQDESGMPNNRFLAERTGGTYSTLKVQPAELEDSGVYFCASSQGTSGSEQFFGPGTRLTVL.

The chain joins TRBV4-2 to TRBJ2-7, with TRBD1 identical over 9 bases. CDR1 is LGHNA and CDR2 is YNFKEQ in the germline V gene. The junction had 5 bases not matched to a gene; V was cut back by 3 bases and J by 2 bases. The CDR3 length is 15 residues. The CDR3 here is CASSQAGQGAYEQYF. The CDR3, as DNA: TGTGCCAGCAGCCAGGCGGGACAGGGAGCCTACGAGCAGTACTTC.

The rearrangement uses TRBV9 and TRBJ2-5, with 8 bases lining up with TRBD1. CDR3 length equals 13 residues. Germline CDR1 SGDLS, CDR2 YYNGEE. V lost 0 bases and J lost 5; bases outside the gene matches: 0. Here the CDR3 reads CASSVGQGETQYF. The CDR3 nucleotides are TGTGCCAGCAGCGTAGGACAGGGGGAGACCCAGTACTTC.

The J gene is TRBJ2-3, the V gene TRBV5-1, with 7 bases aligning to TRBD2. The length of the CDR3 is 17 residues. In germline, CDR1 is SGHRS, CDR2 YFSETQ. Unmatched junction bases numbered 9, after V lost 2 bases and J lost 0 bases. The chain's CDR3 is CASSFIAGQLSTDTQYF. The CDR3 DNA reads as TGCGCCAGCAGCTTTATAGCGGGTCAGTTAAGCACAGATACGCAGTATTTT.

The CDR3 DNA reads as TGTGCCAGCAGCCCGAGACAGGGGAAGGGCAGCACTGAAGCTTTCTTT. It specifies CASSPRQGKGSTEAFF. The chain employs TRBV7-8 and TRBJ1-1; 8 bases align to TRBD1. Germline assignment: CDR1 SGHVS and CDR2 FQNEAQ. The CDR3 loop spans 16 amino acids. V lost 5 bases to trimming and J lost 4 bases; unmatched junction nucleotides: 12.

The J gene is TRBJ2-1, the V gene TRBV12-5, with TRBD2 matching over 9 bases. CDR1 and CDR2 (germline): LGHNT, FRNRAP. The CDR3 contains 15 residues. V gave up 3 bases and J gave up 1 base; unmatched junction bases: 1. The CDR3 region is CASGFAGGSYNEQFF. CDR3 bases: TGTGCTAGTGGTTTTGCGGGAGGGTCCTACAATGAGCAGTTCTTC.

This clone was seen once. This rearrangement joins TRBV7-2 to TRBJ2-5, with D perhaps TRBD2 (5 bases). Trimming pared 6 bases from V and 7 bases from J, leaving 24 bases between. Germline-derived CDR1 and CDR2 are SGHTA and FQGNSA. CDR3 length: 16 residues. CDR3 coding DNA: TGTGCCAGCAGTTCTTCCTCTAGCCTCCAAATGGGGACCCAGTACTTC. Protein: CASSSSSSLQMGTQYF. The full variable domain, with the rest looked up from reference TRBV7-2 and TRBJ2-5, is GAGVSQSPSNKVTEKGKDVELRCDPISGHTALYWYRQSLGQGLEFLIYFQGNSAPDKSGLPSDRFSAERTGGSVSTLTIQRTQQEDSAVYLCASSSSSSLQMGTQYFGPGTRLLVL.

The V call is TRBV28, the J call TRBJ1-4, with TRBD1 identical over 8 bases. CDR3 length equals 15 residues. With V trimmed by 4 bases and J by 0 bases, 1 base remained unmatched. Per the germline V gene, CDR1 is MDHEN and CDR2 is SYDVKM. The CDR3 DNA reads as TGTGCCAGCAGTTCACAGGGGGCAACTAATGAAAAACTGTTTTTT. Translated, it gives CASSSQGATNEKLFF.

V gene TRBV30 combines with J gene TRBJ1-2, with a possible D match to TRBD1 (5 bases). From germline, CDR1 is GTSNPN and CDR2 SVGIG (reference sequence). The CDR3 consists of 14 residues. Trimming left V 2 bases short and J 2 bases short, with 12 bases between. CDR3 sequence: CAWSTGFRNYGYTF. CDR3 DNA sequence: TGTGCCTGGAGTACAGGTTTTCGGAACTATGGCTACACCTTC.

The chain recombines TRBV2 with TRBJ2-2, with 10 bases matching TRBD2. This CDR3 is 15 amino acids long. With 6 bases clipped from V and 8 bases from J, the junction kept 9 bases outside the gene matches. CDR1 SNHLY and CDR2 FYNNEI come from the germline V gene. This CDR3 reads CASRRLAGARGELFF. CDR3 coding DNA: TGTGCCAGCAGGAGACTAGCGGGTGCAAGGGGGGAGCTGTTTTTT.

The chain links TRBV28 to TRBJ1-2, with 7 bases identical to TRBD1. CDR1 is MDHEN, CDR2 SYDVKM, per germline. The trim removed 8 bases at V and 8 bases at J, leaving 8 bases unmatched. This CDR3 region has 12 residues. CDR3 nucleotide sequence: TGTGCCAGCGGCGACAGGGTACAGGGCTACACCTTC. It yields the protein CASGDRVQGYTF.

This clone was counted a single time. This rearrangement joins TRBV28 to TRBJ2-6; D is perhaps TRBD2 (5 bases). This CDR3 has 15 residues. Trimming left V 7 bases short and J 4 bases short, with 14 bases between. Germline-derived CDR1 and CDR2 are MDHEN and SYDVKM. The CDR3 reads CASIPRVAGANVLTF. Here the CDR3 DNA reads TGTGCCAGCATTCCGAGGGTTGCGGGGGCCAACGTCCTGACTTTC.

V is TRBV27 and J is TRBJ2-1; 9 bases agree with TRBD1. The germline gives CDR1 MNHEY, CDR2 SMNVEV (reference sequence). V was clipped by 7 bases and J by 0 bases; unmatched bases: 16. CDR3 size: 19 residues. CDR3 in DNA: TGTGCCAGCACCACTACGGGACAGGGACCGCTGAGCTCCTACAATGAGCAGTTCTTC. Translated: CASTTTGQGPLSSYNEQFF.

This clone was detected once. This chain joins TRBV5-1 and TRBJ2-1; no firm D call. In germline, CDR1 is SGHRS, CDR2 YFSETQ. This CDR3 has 14 amino acids. V was clipped by 2 bases and J by 3 bases, with 9 bases between them. The CDR3 nucleotides read TGCGCCAGCAGCTTAAAACCAGGCTACAATGAGCAGTTCTTC. Residues: CASSLKPGYNEQFF.

This clone was counted between two and nine times. The J gene is TRBJ2-7, the V gene TRBV7-9, with D tentatively TRBD2 (6 bases). CDR3 size: 13 residues. Per the germline V gene, CDR1 is SEHNR and CDR2 is FQNEAQ (reference sequence). Between the trimmed V and J ends, which lost 4 bases and 3 bases, there was a span of 10 bases. The CDR3 DNA reads TGTGCCAGCAGCTGGGGACTTGACTACGAGCAGTACTTC. Protein sequence: CASSWGLDYEQYF.

The genes are TRBV11-2 and TRBJ2-7, with 11 bases identical to TRBD1. Germline V gene lookup returns CDR1 SGHAT and CDR2 FQNNGV. With 8 bases clipped from V and 4 bases from J, the junction kept 4 bases outside the gene matches. CDR3 length: 13 residues. DNA for the CDR3: TGTGCCAGCGGGACAGGGGGGATATACGAGCAGTACTTC. Amino acids: CASGTGGIYEQYF. Filled out from reference TRBV11-2 and TRBJ2-7, the complete variable domain reads EAGVAQSPRYKIIEKRQSVAFWCNPISGHATLYWYQQILGQGPKLLIQFQNNGVVDDSQLPKDRFSAERLKGVDSTLKIQPAKLEDSAVYLCASGTGGIYEQYFGPGTRLTVT.

This clone was seen more than once but under ten times. J is TRBJ1-1 and V is TRBV6-5; 7 bases match TRBD1. The germline CDR1 and CDR2 sequences are MNHEY and SVGAGI. V gave up 4 bases and J gave up 3 bases; unmatched junction bases: 8. The CDR3 has 15 amino acids. In DNA, the CDR3 is TGTGCCAGCAGTTGGGCCAGGGGGATGCACACTGAAGCTTTCTTT. Protein sequence: CASSWARGMHTEAFF.

V usage is TRBV18 and J usage is TRBJ1-6, with 9 bases matching TRBD1. The CDR3 is 16 amino acids. Per the germline V gene, CDR1 is KGHSH and CDR2 is LQKENI. The ends lost 3 bases at V and 9 bases at J; junction bases unmatched: 9. The CDR3 region is CASSPRDREGRSPLHF. In nucleotides, the CDR3 is TGTGCCAGCTCACCCCGGGACAGGGAAGGGCGTTCACCCCTCCACTTT. The complete variable domain, with remaining parts taken from reference TRBV18 and TRBJ1-6, reads NAGVMQNPRHLVRRRGQEARLRCSPMKGHSHVYWYRQLPEEGLKFMVYLQKENIIDESGMPKERFSAEFPKEGPSILRIQQVVRGDSAAYFCASSPRDREGRSPLHFGNGTRLTVT.

V gene TRBV3-1 (or the pseudogene TRBV3-2) combines with J gene TRBJ1-2, with 7 positions matching TRBD1. V lost 0 bases, J lost 4 bases, and 14 bases stayed unmatched. The CDR3 runs to 18 residues. Per the germline V gene, CDR1 is LGHDT and CDR2 is YNNKEL (reference sequence). CDR3 DNA: TGTGCCAGCAGCCAAGACAAGACAGGGAAGCGAGGAGGCTATGGCTACACCTTC. Translation: CASSQDKTGKRGGYGYTF.

This CDR3 is CASSAQGLASYNEQFF. CDR3 nucleotide sequence: TGTGCCAGCAGCGCCCAGGGACTAGCCTCCTACAATGAGCAGTTCTTC. This chain connects TRBV11-2 to TRBJ2-1; the match to TRBD2 covers 9 bases. The junction had 5 bases not matched to a gene; V was cut back by 5 bases and J by 0 bases. Germline values: CDR1 SGHAT, CDR2 FQNNGV. The CDR3 covers 16 residues.

This clone occurred once. The gene calls are TRBV15 and TRBJ2-7, with D perhaps TRBD1 (5 bases). The germline V gene has CDR1 LNHNV and CDR2 YYDKDF (reference sequence). The CDR3 length is 15 residues. The ends were cut back, 0 bases at V and 0 bases at J, with 9 bases in the middle. The CDR3 DNA reads as TGTGCCACCAGCAGAGATGGAGACAGCTCCTACGAGCAGTACTTC. Translation gives CATSRDGDSSYEQYF.

This clone was found a few times. The rearrangement uses TRBV28 and TRBJ2-2; 10 nucleotides agree with TRBD1. There are 14 residues in the CDR3. The V gene end was trimmed by 8 bases and the J gene end by 8 bases; junction bases not matched to a gene: 8. CDR1 is MDHEN and CDR2 is SYDVKM in the germline V gene. The DNA for the CDR3 is TGTGCCAGCCTGACAGGGGGCAACAAAGGGGAGCTGTTTTTT. It is translated as CASLTGGNKGELFF.

The rearrangement uses TRBV14 and TRBJ2-7, with D unresolved. CDR3 length: 16 amino acids. The germline gives CDR1 SGHDN, CDR2 FVKESK. With 4 bases removed from V and 0 bases from J, the gap between germline ends came to 16 bases. The CDR3: CASSPYRHPYSYEQYF. CDR3 sequence (DNA): TGTGCCAGCAGCCCATACCGACACCCCTACTCCTACGAGCAGTACTTC.

V gene TRBV7-9 combines with J gene TRBJ1-4; 7 bases line up with TRBD1. CDR1 SEHNR and CDR2 FQNEAQ come from the germline V gene (reference sequence). The CDR3 runs to 16 residues. V gave up 5 bases and J gave up 4 bases; unmatched junction bases: 10. CDR3 sequence reads: CASSQIGTVDNEKLFF. The CDR3 DNA sequence: TGTGCCAGCAGCCAGATCGGGACAGTTGATAATGAAAAACTGTTTTTT.

The V and J genes are TRBV27 and TRBJ1-1, with 10 nucleotides matching TRBD1. J lost 6 bases, V lost 4 bases, and 14 bases had no gene match. Per germline, CDR1 MNHEY and CDR2 SMNVEV (reference sequence). There are 17 residues in the CDR3. CDR3 nucleotides: TGTGCCAGCAGTTCCCCTGGACAGGGGGGAGTTTTTGCTGAAGCTTTCTTT. This encodes CASSSPGQGGVFAEAFF.